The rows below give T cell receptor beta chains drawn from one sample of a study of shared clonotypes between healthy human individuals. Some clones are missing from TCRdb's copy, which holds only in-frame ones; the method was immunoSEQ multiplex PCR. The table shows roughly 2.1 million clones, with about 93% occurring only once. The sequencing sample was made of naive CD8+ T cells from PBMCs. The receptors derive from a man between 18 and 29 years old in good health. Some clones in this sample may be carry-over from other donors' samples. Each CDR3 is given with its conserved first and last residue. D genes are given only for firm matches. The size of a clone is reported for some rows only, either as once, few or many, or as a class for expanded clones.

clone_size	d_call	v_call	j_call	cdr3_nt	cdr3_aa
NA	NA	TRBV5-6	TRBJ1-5	TGTGCCAGCAGCTTAGGCGGGGGGTTCGATCAGCCCCAGCATTTT	CASSLGGGFDQPQHF
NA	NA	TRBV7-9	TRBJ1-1	TGTGCCAGCAGCTCTACAGGGAACCCTGAAGCTTTCTTT	CASSSTGNPEAFF
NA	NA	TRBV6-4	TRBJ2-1	TGTGCCAGCAGTGAAGGATTGGACGGCTACAATGAGCAGTTCTTC	CASSEGLDGYNEQFF
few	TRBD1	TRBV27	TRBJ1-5	TGTGCCAGCAGTAAACAGGGGAGCAATCAGCCCCAGCATTTT	CASSKQGSNQPQHF
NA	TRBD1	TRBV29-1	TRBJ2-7	TGCAGCGCAGAACAGGGGTACGAGCAGTACTTC	CSAEQGYEQYF
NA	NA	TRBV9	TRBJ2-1	TGTGCCAGCAGCGTAGGGGTGCTCAATGAGCAGTTCTTC	CASSVGVLNEQFF
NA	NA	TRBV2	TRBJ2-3	TGTGCCAGCAGTGTTGACGGGCGAAGCACAGATACGCAGTATTTT	CASSVDGRSTDTQYF
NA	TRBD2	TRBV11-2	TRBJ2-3	TGTGCCAGCAGCTTAGAGCGGGGGGCTTGGGATACGCAGTATTTT	CASSLERGAWDTQYF
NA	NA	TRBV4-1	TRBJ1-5	TGCGCCAGCAGCCAAGAAGGGAATCGGGGCAATCAGCCCCAGCATTTT	CASSQEGNRGNQPQHF
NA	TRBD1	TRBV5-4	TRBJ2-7	TGTGCCAGCAGCCCTGGGACAGCTTACGAGCAGTACTTC	CASSPGTAYEQYF
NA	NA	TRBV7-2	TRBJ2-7	TGTGCCAGCAGCTCCCGCGACCGGGTCGGCGAGCAGTACTTC	CASSSRDRVGEQYF
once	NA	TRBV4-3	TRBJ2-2	TGCGCCAGCAGCCTCAACAGGGTCGGCGGGGAGCTGTTTTTT	CASSLNRVGGELFF
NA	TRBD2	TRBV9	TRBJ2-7	TGTGCCAGCAGCCCCGGGGGGGGAGACGAGCAGTACTTC	CASSPGGGDEQYF
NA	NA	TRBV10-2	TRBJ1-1	TGCGCCAGCAGGGAGGGCACTGAAGCTTTCTTT	CASREGTEAFF
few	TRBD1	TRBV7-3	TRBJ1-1	TGTGCCAGCAGCCCGGGGACAGCGAACACTGAAGCTTTCTTT	CASSPGTANTEAFF
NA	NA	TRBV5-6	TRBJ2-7	TGTGCCAGCAGCTTGGGTTGGGGGGCCGGGAGCTACGAGCAGTACTTC	CASSLGWGAGSYEQYF